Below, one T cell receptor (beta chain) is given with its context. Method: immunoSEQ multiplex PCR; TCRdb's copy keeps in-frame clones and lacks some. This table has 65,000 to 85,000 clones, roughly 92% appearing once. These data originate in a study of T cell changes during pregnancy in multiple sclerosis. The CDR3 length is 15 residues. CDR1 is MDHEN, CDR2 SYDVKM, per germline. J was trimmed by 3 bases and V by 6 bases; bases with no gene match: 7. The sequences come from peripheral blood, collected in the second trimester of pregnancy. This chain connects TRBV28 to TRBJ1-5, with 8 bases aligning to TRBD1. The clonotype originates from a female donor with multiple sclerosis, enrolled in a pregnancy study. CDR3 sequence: CASSSGGQDNQPQHF. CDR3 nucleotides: TGTGCCAGCAGCTCAGGGGGACAGGACAATCAGCCCCAGCATTTT.